The 14 T cell receptor beta chains reported below all come from one sample, sequenced in a study of primary melanoma T cells and metastatic recurrence. Only in-frame clones appear in the TCRdb table, and some are missing; sequencing was by immunoSEQ multiplex PCR. The table records a few hundred clones, about nine tenths of them present only once. Sequenced: melanoma tumor tissue. The receptors were sampled from a human donor with melanoma.

This chain uses TRBV14 with TRBJ2-5; no reliable D call. Germline CDR1 and CDR2: SGHDN and FVKESK. Deletions cut 4 bases from V and 2 bases from J, with 14 bases between. CDR3 length equals 15 residues. The DNA for the CDR3 is TGTGCCAGCAGCCCACGATGGGGTAGTCAAGAGACCCAGTACTTC. Protein: CASSPRWGSQETQYF.

This sequence joins TRBV15 and TRBJ2-7; a weak D match, TRBD2 (5 bases). CDR3 size: 14 residues. V was trimmed by 0 bases and J by 4 bases, leaving 10 bases between them. Looked up from germline, CDR1 is LNHNV and CDR2 is YYDKDF (reference sequence). The CDR3 is CATSRDRGRYEQYF. The CDR3 DNA sequence: TGTGCCACCAGCAGAGATAGAGGGAGATACGAGCAGTACTTC.

Details on this clone: At one of its ends the junction is not consistent with the germline gene, which may arise from a read error. CDR3 coding DNA: TGTGTCAGTAGTGGCCGAGGACAGGGGACTTATGGCTACACCTTC. This encodes CVSSGRGQGTYGYTF. The chain joins TRBV19 to TRBJ1-2; 9 bases match TRBD1. The length of the CDR3 is 15 residues. Germline V gives CDR1 LNHDA, CDR2 SQIVND (reference sequence).

The chain couples TRBV14 to TRBJ2-2; a possible D gene is TRBD2 (5 bases). The V and J ends lost 1 base and 7 bases respectively, with 10 bases between them. Germline CDR1 and CDR2: SGHDN and FVKESK. The CDR3 has 14 residues. This chain's CDR3 is CASSQVSGYGELFF. CDR3 in DNA: TGTGCCAGCAGCCAAGTCTCGGGGTACGGGGAGCTGTTTTTT.

This chain connects TRBV29-1 to TRBJ1-4; the D is unclear. The V end lost 7 bases, the J end lost 3 bases, and 18 bases lay between the germline ends. Germline V gene lookup returns CDR1 SQVTM and CDR2 ANQGSEA. The CDR3 totals 15 residues. CDR3 coding DNA: TGCAGCGCTCGAGTCGTGGCGCATGCTAATGAAAAACTGTTTTTT. Protein: CSARVVAHANEKLFF.

The V call is TRBV6-8, the J call TRBJ2-3; 8 nucleotides agree with TRBD1. Germline assignment: CDR1 MNHGY and CDR2 SAAAGT. V dropped 2 bases and J dropped 0; count of bases not matched to a gene: 4. The CDR3 extends over 16 amino acids. The CDR3 DNA is TGTGCCAGCAGTTACCCCGGACAGGGTAGCACAGATACGCAGTATTTT. It encodes CASSYPGQGSTDTQYF.

This clone was detected only a few times. The chain couples TRBV6-8 to TRBJ1-1, with unresolved D. The CDR3 covers 15 residues. V shed 5 bases and J shed 0 bases, with 13 bases lying between them. Looked up from germline, CDR1 is MNHGY and CDR2 is SAAAGT. The CDR3 coding sequence is TGTGCCAGCAGTAAGGGAATCATGGTGAACACTGAAGCTTTCTTT. Protein sequence: CASSKGIMVNTEAFF.

The chain uses TRBV11-3 and TRBJ2-5; 9 bases match TRBD1. The V segment lost 6 bases and the J segment 5 bases; nucleotides outside the gene matches: 7. Germline V gene lookup returns CDR1 SGHNT and CDR2 YENEEA. The CDR3 is 14 amino acids. The CDR3 here is CASSGTGNSETQYF. As DNA, the CDR3 is TGTGCCAGCAGTGGGACAGGGAACTCGGAGACCCAGTACTTC.

This clone is a singleton in its sample. The rearrangement links TRBV6-8 to TRBJ2-2; D ambiguous. CDR3 size: 12 residues. In germline, CDR1 is MNHGY, CDR2 SAAAGT. V lost 10 bases and J lost 8, with 14 bases in between. In DNA form, the CDR3 reads TGTGCCATAGAAGTCGGCGTGGGGGAGCTGTTTTTT. Its protein is CAIEVGVGELFF.

The rearrangement joins TRBV16 to TRBJ1-4; 9 bases map to TRBD1. CDR3 length: 17 amino acids. From germline, CDR1 is KGHSY and CDR2 FQNENV. Trimming cost V 4 bases and J 0 bases; bases outside gene matches: 6. Written as DNA, the CDR3 is TGTGCCAGCAGCCCGGACAGGGGATTCTCAACTAATGAAAAACTGTTTTTT. Amino acid sequence: CASSPDRGFSTNEKLFF.

The rearrangement links TRBV29-1 to TRBJ2-7; tentatively, D is TRBD2 (6 bases). CDR3 length: 14 amino acids. Germline CDR1 and CDR2: SQVTM and ANQGSEA. Trimming left V 0 bases short and J 4 bases short, with 13 bases between. The CDR3 nucleotides read TGCAGCGTTGAAGACGGGAGCGAACTTTACGAGCAGTACTTC. It specifies CSVEDGSELYEQYF.

This clone was counted only a few times. The CDR3: CASSLGHIDEKLFF. CDR3 DNA sequence: TGTGCCAGCAGCTTAGGCCACATAGACGAAAAACTGTTTTTT. The chain joins TRBV11-3 to TRBJ1-4; D unresolved. V was pared by 1 base and J by 8 bases, with 11 bases between. CDR1 and CDR2 (germline): SGHNT, YENEEA. CDR3 size: 14 residues.

The rearrangement uses TRBV29-1 and TRBJ2-3; D gene ambiguous. The V end lost 7 bases, the J end lost 1 base, and 9 bases lay between the germline ends. This CDR3 is built from 12 residues. The germline V gene encodes CDR1 SQVTM and CDR2 ANQGSEA. In nucleotides, the CDR3 is TGCAGCGCATCGATAGGCACAGATACGCAGTATTTT. Encoded protein: CSASIGTDTQYF.

V usage is TRBV30 and J usage is TRBJ1-5; the D gene is possibly TRBD1 (5 bases). The CDR3 is made up of 13 amino acids. V was clipped by 4 bases and J by 1 base, with 8 bases between them. CDR1 and CDR2 from the germline V gene are GTSNPN and SVGIG (reference sequence). Here the CDR3 reads CAWKAGSNQPQHF. CDR3 DNA sequence: TGTGCCTGGAAGGCAGGGAGCAATCAGCCCCAGCATTTT.